The 10 T cell receptor beta chains in this list originate from one sample, sequenced in a study of blood T cell repertoires in COVID-19. Clones were sequenced by immunoSEQ multiplex PCR, and TCRdb holds only the in-frame ones, with some missing. Here the sample spans around 310,000 clones, roughly 90% being singletons. The sample taken for sequencing was peripheral blood. The source of these receptors is a woman aged 50 to 60 with active or convalescent COVID-19.

As for this clone: This specimen includes other DNA sequences encoding the same CDR3. This rearrangement joins TRBV7-9 to TRBJ1-3; no firm D call. Germline V gene sequence: CDR1 SEHNR, CDR2 FQNEAQ (reference sequence). With 1 base removed from V and 1 base from J, the gap between germline ends came to 5 bases. The CDR3 consists of 14 residues. This chain's CDR3 is CASSLGRSGNTIYF. The CDR3 coding sequence is TGTGCCAGCAGCTTAGGCAGATCTGGAAACACCATATATTTT. The full variable domain, rest sourced from reference TRBV7-9 and TRBJ1-3, is DTGVSQNPRHKITKRGQNVTFRCDPISEHNRLYWYRQTLGQGPEFLTYFQNEAQLEKSRLLSDRFSAERPKGSFSTLEIQRTEQGDSAMYLCASSLGRSGNTIYFGEGSWLTVV.

The genes are TRBV25-1 and TRBJ1-2, with 9 nucleotides matching TRBD1. V lost 6 bases and J lost 0; bases outside the gene matches: 8. There are 16 residues in the CDR3. Germline CDR1 is MGHDK and CDR2 is SYGVNS. The CDR3: CASSPEGDRANYGYTF. The CDR3, as DNA: TGTGCCAGCAGCCCGGAGGGGGACAGGGCTAACTATGGCTACACCTTC.

This clone was seen a single time. V usage is TRBV2 and J usage is TRBJ2-7, with 8 positions matching TRBD2. The CDR3 contains 16 residues. V gave up 0 bases and J gave up 2 bases; unmatched junction bases: 6. Germline V CDR1 and CDR2: SNHLY, FYNNEI. The CDR3 DNA is TGTGCCAGCAGTGAAGCGCTGGCGGGGGGAGCCTACGAGCAGTACTTC. This sequence encodes CASSEALAGGAYEQYF. The full variable domain, completed using reference TRBV2 and TRBJ2-7, is EPEVTQTPSHQVTQMGQEVILRCVPISNHLYFYWYRQILGQKVEFLVSFYNNEISEKSEIFDDQFSVERPDGSNFTLKIRSTKLEDSAMYFCASSEALAGGAYEQYFGPGTRLTVT.

This chain connects TRBV3-1 (or the pseudogene TRBV3-2) to TRBJ2-3; 7 bases match TRBD1. V lost 4 bases to trimming and J lost 1 base; unmatched junction nucleotides: 5. Germline values: CDR1 LGHDT, CDR2 YNNKEL (reference sequence). This CDR3 has 15 amino acids. The CDR3 loop reads CASSPRQGRTDTQYF. CDR3 bases: TGTGCCAGCAGCCCTCGACAGGGCCGCACAGATACGCAGTATTTT.

The rearrangement joins TRBV5-1 to TRBJ2-1; 8 bases line up with TRBD2. CDR3 size: 17 residues. CDR1 is SGHRS, CDR2 YFSETQ, per germline. V shed 4 bases, J shed 2 bases, and the junction held 11 bases outside the gene matches. As DNA, the CDR3 is TGCGCCAGCAGCCTAGGGACTAGTTCATTCCCCTACAATGAGCAGTTCTTC. Residues: CASSLGTSSFPYNEQFF. The full variable domain, with the rest looked up from reference TRBV5-1 and TRBJ2-1, is KAGVTQTPRYLIKTRGQQVTLSCSPISGHRSVSWYQQTPGQGLQFLFEYFSETQRNKGNFPGRFSGRQFSNSRSEMNVSTLELGDSALYLCASSLGTSSFPYNEQFFGPGTRLTVL.

V usage is TRBV6-2 or TRBV6-3 and J usage is TRBJ2-1; D may be TRBD1 (6 bases). Germline loops: CDR1 MNHEY, CDR2 SVGEGT. The CDR3 has 18 residues. V was cut by 0 bases and J by 3 bases, with 18 bases left in between. CDR3 nucleotides: TGTGCCAGCAGTTACTCGCCCGGGACAAATAAGAACTACAATGAGCAGTTCTTC. It encodes CASSYSPGTNKNYNEQFF.

The rearrangement links TRBV7-6 to TRBJ2-6, with TRBD1 identical over 9 bases. This CDR3 has 19 residues. V dropped 0 bases and J dropped 0; count of bases not matched to a gene: 6. Germline V gene sequence: CDR1 SGHVS, CDR2 FNYEAQ. DNA for the CDR3: TGTGCCAGCAGCTTAGCGAGGGCGACAGGGGGCTCTGGGGCCAACGTCCTGACTTTC. It yields the protein CASSLARATGGSGANVLTF.

The table lists this clone with a count of one. V is TRBV5-8 and J is TRBJ2-1, with a weak D call TRBD1 (7 bases). The germline V and J ends were trimmed by 0 bases and 7 bases, with 17 bases remaining between them. This CDR3 comprises 16 residues. In germline, CDR1 is SGHTS, CDR2 YDEGEE. The CDR3 bases are TGTGCCAGCAGCTTGGCCGGAGCAGGGGGGTTAAATGAGCAGTTCTTC. Translated, it gives CASSLAGAGGLNEQFF.

The CDR3 reads CASSPPGVRNEKLFF. CDR3 DNA: TGTGCCAGCTCACCACCCGGGGTCCGAAATGAAAAACTGTTTTTT. The chain is built from TRBV18 and TRBJ1-4; no clear D gene. The CDR3 loop spans 15 amino acids. V dropped 0 bases and J dropped 5 bases, with 10 bases sitting between them. CDR1 is KGHSH, CDR2 LQKENI, per germline.

This rearrangement joins TRBV27 to TRBJ2-1, with 9 bases fitting TRBD1. The CDR3 totals 17 residues. CDR1 and CDR2 (germline): MNHEY, SMNVEV (reference sequence). With 1 base clipped from V and 10 bases from J, the junction kept 14 bases outside the gene matches. CDR3 nucleotide sequence: TGTGCCAGCAGTTTATTTGAGGACGGGACAGGGACAAGGGAGCAGTTCTTC. Amino acid sequence: CASSLFEDGTGTREQFF.